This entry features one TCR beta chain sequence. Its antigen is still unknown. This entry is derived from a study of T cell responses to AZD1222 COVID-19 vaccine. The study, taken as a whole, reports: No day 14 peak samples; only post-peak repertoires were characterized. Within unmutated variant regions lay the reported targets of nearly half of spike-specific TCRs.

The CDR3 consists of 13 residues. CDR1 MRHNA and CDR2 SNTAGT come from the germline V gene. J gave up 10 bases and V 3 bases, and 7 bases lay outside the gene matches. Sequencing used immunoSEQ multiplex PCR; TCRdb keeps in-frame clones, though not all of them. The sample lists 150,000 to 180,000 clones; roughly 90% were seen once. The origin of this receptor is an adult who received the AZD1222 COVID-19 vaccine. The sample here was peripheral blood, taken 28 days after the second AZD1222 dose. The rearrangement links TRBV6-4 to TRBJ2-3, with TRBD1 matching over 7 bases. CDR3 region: CASSEGQFGAQYF. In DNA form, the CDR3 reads TGTGCCAGCAGTGAGGGACAGTTTGGAGCGCAGTATTTT.